This T cell receptor (beta chain) is from a study of control samples from healthy donors and cancer patients. Germline V CDR1 and CDR2: MNHEY, SVGEGT. The ends were cut back, 0 bases at V and 5 bases at J, with 14 bases in the middle. The CDR3 consists of 17 residues. Assay used: immunoSEQ multiplex PCR; TCRdb lists only in-frame clones, some missing. The table includes about 220,000 clones, just under 95% detected once. J is TRBJ1-6 and V is TRBV6-2 or TRBV6-3, with a weak D call TRBD1 (6 bases). The sample taken for sequencing was blood. The receptor was isolated from a man aged 50 to 59 in good health. The CDR3 DNA reads as TGTGCCAGCAGTTACTCGACCGGGGGGGCGAATAATTCACCCCTCCACTTT. Translated, it gives CASSYSTGGANNSPLHF.